This record concerns one T cell receptor beta chain sequence. Authors' processing steps: The authors estimated nucleated cell counts from reference gene primer amplification. The repertoire was sequenced with immunoSEQ multiplex PCR; TCRdb's copy has only in-frame clones and lacks some. The V and J calls and clone size come from that table; D and trimming were worked out from the DNA. The profile shows roughly 130,000 clones, 65% to 85% of them singletons. These data belong to a study of blood T cell repertoires in COVID-19. In the study overall: The origin of the acute and convalescent COVID-19 samples was the United States, Italy and Spain. The analysed material was cDNA or gDNA that came from T cells, B-cell-depleted T cells, or PBMCs.

The CDR3 covers 18 residues. The V end lost 2 bases, the J end lost 2 bases, and 16 bases lay between the germline ends. Germline V gene sequence: CDR1 MNHNS, CDR2 SASEGT. The chain is built from TRBV6-1 and TRBJ2-6; tentative D call: TRBD1 (6 bases). The TCR was taken from a man between 65 and 85 years old with acute or convalescent COVID-19. The specimen sequenced was peripheral blood. CDR3 region: CASSERVLGGTGANVLTF. DNA for the CDR3: TGTGCCAGCAGTGAAAGGGTCCTAGGGGGTACTGGGGCCAACGTCCTGACTTTC.